Described below is a single T cell receptor beta chain sequence and its context. Antigen unknown. There are 22 residues in the CDR3. Unmatched junction bases numbered 24, after V lost 7 bases and J lost 4 bases. In germline, CDR1 is MRHNA, CDR2 SNTAGT. The sample is drawn from a study of T-cell reconstitution after alpha-beta-depleted transplantation in children. Unique molecular identifiers featured in how the TCRbeta library was prepared. In TCRdb, the PCR reads were re-called with MiXCR into one record per CDR3 protein. The sample records fewer than 450,000 distinct CDR3 sequences, about 16% being singletons. Study-wide points: Several hundred rapidly expanded clones from non-depleted graft cells reportedly supplied alpha-beta T cells about two months post-transplant. Newly produced T cells mostly accounted for T-cell counts and diversity one year post-transplant.

This receptor was identified in a male patient aged 2-15 years who had a stem cell transplant for acute lymphoblastic leukemia, so the T cells may come from the graft donor. The gene calls are TRBV6-4 and TRBJ2-1; 14 nucleotides align to TRBD2. This specimen consisted of PBMCs, mostly from graft donor cells, obtained 360 days after TCRalphabeta/CD19-depleted stem cell transplant. CDR3 amino acids: CASTRRNTIGLAGGTSYNEQFF. CDR3 nucleotide sequence: TGTGCCAGCACTCGGCGGAATACCATTGGACTAGCGGGAGGAACCAGTTACAATGAGCAGTTCTTC.